The rows below give T cell receptor beta chains drawn from one sample of a study of blood T cell repertoires in COVID-19. The data were produced by immunoSEQ multiplex PCR, yet TCRdb's version contains in-frame clones alone and is incomplete. The data contain over 80,000 clones, approximately 79% of them singletons. The sequenced material came from peripheral blood. All receptors come from a woman over 75 with active or convalescent COVID-19. CDR3s include the opening cysteine and the closing phenylalanine or tryptophan. The D gene is left open where the match is weak. Not every row has a clone size; where given, it reads once, few, many or a size class.

abundance: .
j_gene: TRBJ2-2
v_gene: TRBV27
d_gene: TRBD1
CDR3nt: TGTGCCAGCAGTTTAGGGACAGGGAACACCGGGGAGCTGTTTTTT
CDR3aa: CASSLGTGNTGELFF

abundance: .
j_gene: TRBJ1-2
v_gene: TRBV5-1
d_gene: TRBD1
CDR3nt: TGCGCCAGCAGCTCGACAGGGGAGGACTATGGCTACACCTTC
CDR3aa: CASSSTGEDYGYTF

abundance: .
j_gene: TRBJ2-7
v_gene: TRBV27
d_gene: .
CDR3nt: TGTGCCAGCAGTCCCCCAACCCAAGCAGGGGTTTACGAGCAGTACTTC
CDR3aa: CASSPPTQAGVYEQYF

abundance: few
j_gene: TRBJ1-6
v_gene: TRBV5-4
d_gene: .
CDR3nt: TGTGCCAGCAGCTTCGGGGAAAGCGGGGTGAATTCACCCCTCCACTTT
CDR3aa: CASSFGESGVNSPLHF

abundance: .
j_gene: TRBJ1-5
v_gene: TRBV10-3
d_gene: TRBD1
CDR3nt: TGTGCCATCAGTCTTGGACAGGGGGATCAGCCCCAGCATTTT
CDR3aa: CAISLGQGDQPQHF

abundance: .
j_gene: TRBJ2-1
v_gene: TRBV5-4
d_gene: TRBD2
CDR3nt: TGTGCCAGCAGCTTTCCGGGACTAGACTACAATGAGCAGTTCTTC
CDR3aa: CASSFPGLDYNEQFF

abundance: few
j_gene: TRBJ1-2
v_gene: TRBV2
d_gene: TRBD1
CDR3nt: TGTGCCAGCCGACAGGGGGGCGTAGTAAGTGGCTACACCTTC
CDR3aa: CASRQGGVVSGYTF

abundance: .
j_gene: TRBJ2-1
v_gene: TRBV9
d_gene: .
CDR3nt: TGTGCCAGCAGCGTAGGCAGCGTTTACAATGAGCAGTTCTTC
CDR3aa: CASSVGSVYNEQFF

abundance: few
j_gene: TRBJ2-4
v_gene: TRBV7-9
d_gene: .
CDR3nt: TGTGCCAGCAGCTTAGCGGGAGGTGACATTCAGTACTTC
CDR3aa: CASSLAGGDIQYF

abundance: .
j_gene: TRBJ2-3
v_gene: TRBV6-2/TRBV6-3
d_gene: .
CDR3nt: TGTGCCAGCAGTAACCAGGGCCCCGAGTTCGGGCAGTATTTT
CDR3aa: CASSNQGPEFGQYF

abundance: .
j_gene: TRBJ2-1
v_gene: TRBV6-2/TRBV6-3
d_gene: TRBD2
CDR3nt: TGTGCCAGCAGTTACTTTGCAGCGGGAGGGGGTGAGCAGTTCTTC
CDR3aa: CASSYFAAGGGEQFF

abundance: .
j_gene: TRBJ1-4
v_gene: TRBV16
d_gene: .
CDR3nt: TGTGCCAGCAGCCGGGGAGTTAATGAAAAACTGTTTTTT
CDR3aa: CASSRGVNEKLFF

abundance: .
j_gene: TRBJ1-2
v_gene: TRBV5-1
d_gene: .
CDR3nt: TGCGCCAGCGGAGGAGGGGCGGGCTATGGCTACACCTTC
CDR3aa: CASGGGAGYGYTF

abundance: few
j_gene: TRBJ2-5
v_gene: TRBV24-1
d_gene: TRBD1
CDR3nt: TGTGCCACCAGTGATCCCGGACAGGGGGCAGGTTTAGAGACCCAGTACTTC
CDR3aa: CATSDPGQGAGLETQYF

abundance: once
j_gene: TRBJ1-2
v_gene: TRBV4-1
d_gene: TRBD1
CDR3nt: TGCGCCAGCAGCCAAACTACCAGGACAGGGGGCGCGGGCTACACCTTC
CDR3aa: CASSQTTRTGGAGYTF

abundance: .
j_gene: TRBJ2-1
v_gene: TRBV27
d_gene: .
CDR3nt: TGTGCCAGCAGTTTCTTCGCCCCGAGGGCAACGCCGGGAGACCGGGATGAGCAGTTCTTC
CDR3aa: CASSFFAPRATPGDRDEQFF

abundance: .
j_gene: TRBJ2-7
v_gene: TRBV11-1
d_gene: .
CDR3nt: TGTGCCAGCAGCTTAGCTACCGGGAGTTTTTACGAGCAGTACTTC
CDR3aa: CASSLATGSFYEQYF

abundance: .
j_gene: TRBJ1-1
v_gene: TRBV5-4
d_gene: .
CDR3nt: TGTGCCAGCAGCTTGACAGGGCTGAACACTGAAGCTTTCTTT
CDR3aa: CASSLTGLNTEAFF

abundance: .
j_gene: TRBJ2-7
v_gene: TRBV29-1
d_gene: TRBD2
CDR3nt: TGCAGCGTTGGGACTAGCGCACCCTACGAGCAGTACTTC
CDR3aa: CSVGTSAPYEQYF

abundance: once
j_gene: TRBJ2-1
v_gene: TRBV9
d_gene: TRBD2
CDR3nt: TGTGCCACCTCGAGAGACCCAGGGACTAGCGGGTACAATGAGCAGTTCTTC
CDR3aa: CATSRDPGTSGYNEQFF

abundance: .
j_gene: TRBJ2-7
v_gene: TRBV10-2
d_gene: TRBD1
CDR3nt: TGCGCCAGCAGAGACAGGGGGCCGAATGGGACGGGGGAGCAGTACTTC
CDR3aa: CASRDRGPNGTGEQYF

abundance: .
j_gene: TRBJ2-1
v_gene: TRBV27
d_gene: .
CDR3nt: TGTGCCAACGTTAGTGGGAGAGAGGACAATGAGCAGTTCTTC
CDR3aa: CANVSGREDNEQFF

abundance: .
j_gene: TRBJ1-5
v_gene: TRBV28
d_gene: .
CDR3nt: TGTGCCAGCAGTTTACCCCGCAGGGAAAGAAATCAGCCCCAGCATTTT
CDR3aa: CASSLPRRERNQPQHF

abundance: .
j_gene: TRBJ2-1
v_gene: TRBV5-6
d_gene: .
CDR3nt: TGTGCCAGCAGCTTGCCGGGTCTCTCCTACAATGAGCAGTTCTTC
CDR3aa: CASSLPGLSYNEQFF

abundance: .
j_gene: TRBJ2-2
v_gene: TRBV21-1
d_gene: .
CDR3nt: TGTGCCAGCAGAAGGACTAGGGGGAGAGGGAACACCGGGGAGCTGTTTTTT
CDR3aa: CASRRTRGRGNTGELFF

abundance: .
j_gene: TRBJ2-2
v_gene: TRBV2
d_gene: TRBD1
CDR3nt: TGTGCCAGCAGTGAACAGGGGGCGCGGTCCGGGGAGCTGTTTTTT
CDR3aa: CASSEQGARSGELFF

abundance: .
j_gene: TRBJ2-4
v_gene: TRBV5-1
d_gene: .
CDR3nt: TGCGCCAGCAGCTCTCGCCCGGTACTAGCCAAAAACATTCAGTACTTC
CDR3aa: CASSSRPVLAKNIQYF

abundance: .
j_gene: TRBJ2-7
v_gene: TRBV6-5
d_gene: .
CDR3nt: TGTGCCAGCAGGGTAGGACGGGGAAGGGAATACGAGCAGTACTTC
CDR3aa: CASRVGRGREYEQYF

abundance: .
j_gene: TRBJ1-4
v_gene: TRBV7-9
d_gene: TRBD1
CDR3nt: TGTGCCAGCAGCCCAGGGGGGACTAATGAAAAACTGTTTTTT
CDR3aa: CASSPGGTNEKLFF

abundance: .
j_gene: TRBJ2-5
v_gene: TRBV13
d_gene: TRBD1
CDR3nt: TGTGCCAGCAGCTCCCGGACAGGGAAAACGGGGACCCAGTACTTC
CDR3aa: CASSSRTGKTGTQYF

abundance: .
j_gene: TRBJ2-3
v_gene: TRBV19
d_gene: TRBD1
CDR3nt: TGTGCCAGTAGTATTGGTCCAGGGGGTCCAGATACGCAGTATTTT
CDR3aa: CASSIGPGGPDTQYF

abundance: .
j_gene: TRBJ2-1
v_gene: TRBV6-5
d_gene: TRBD2
CDR3nt: TGTGCCAGCAGTTCCCCTTCAGCGGGAGTAGGGAATGAGCAGTTCTTC
CDR3aa: CASSSPSAGVGNEQFF

abundance: .
j_gene: TRBJ1-5
v_gene: TRBV30
d_gene: .
CDR3nt: TGTGCCTGGAGTGTAGGCCCAAAGGGGAATCAGCCCCAGCATTTT
CDR3aa: CAWSVGPKGNQPQHF

abundance: once
j_gene: TRBJ1-3
v_gene: TRBV9
d_gene: TRBD1
CDR3nt: TGTGCCAGCAACAACCAGGGGGCGGCTGGAAACACCATATATTTT
CDR3aa: CASNNQGAAGNTIYF

abundance: .
j_gene: TRBJ2-7
v_gene: TRBV2
d_gene: .
CDR3nt: TGTGCCAGCAGTGAAAAACTTGCCTACGAGCAGTACTTC
CDR3aa: CASSEKLAYEQYF

abundance: .
j_gene: TRBJ1-6
v_gene: TRBV6-5
d_gene: .
CDR3nt: TGTGCCAGCAGTCCGGACAAGTCTCCCCTCCACTTT
CDR3aa: CASSPDKSPLHF

abundance: .
j_gene: TRBJ1-2
v_gene: TRBV4-3
d_gene: .
CDR3nt: TGCGCCAGCAGCCAAGTTTTCGGGGGCTATGGCTACACCTTC
CDR3aa: CASSQVFGGYGYTF

abundance: .
j_gene: TRBJ2-7
v_gene: TRBV5-6
d_gene: .
CDR3nt: TGTGCCAGCAGCTTGGGAGACTTCCCTCGAGAGCAGTACTTC
CDR3aa: CASSLGDFPREQYF

abundance: .
j_gene: TRBJ2-1
v_gene: TRBV19
d_gene: .
CDR3nt: TGTGCCAGTAGTACCTCAGCGGGCCCCTACAATGAGCAGTTCTTC
CDR3aa: CASSTSAGPYNEQFF

abundance: .
j_gene: TRBJ2-3
v_gene: TRBV7-8
d_gene: .
CDR3nt: TGTGCCAGCAGCTTAGGCGGGATGAACACAGATACGCAGTATTTT
CDR3aa: CASSLGGMNTDTQYF

abundance: few
j_gene: TRBJ1-1
v_gene: TRBV10-3
d_gene: TRBD1
CDR3nt: TGTGCCATCAGTGAGGACAGGGCCTCGAACACTGAAGCTTTCTTT
CDR3aa: CAISEDRASNTEAFF

abundance: .
j_gene: TRBJ2-3
v_gene: TRBV7-8
d_gene: TRBD2
CDR3nt: TGTGCCAGCAGCTTCCGGCGAACTAGCGGGACCCCAGATACGCAGTATTTT
CDR3aa: CASSFRRTSGTPDTQYF